This TCR beta chain was sequenced in a study of shared clonotypes between healthy human individuals. After removal of 4 bases from V and 4 bases from J, the junction contained 4 bases not matched to a gene. CDR3 length: 14 residues. CDR1 is SGHRS and CDR2 is YFSETQ in the germline V gene. This table comes from immunoSEQ multiplex PCR, and its TCRdb copy is limited to in-frame clones, with some not included. The sample lists around 1,000,000 clones, about 80% occurring once. Broader study findings: Compared with clonotypes that all four donors shared, non-shared clonotypes had lower generation probabilities.

This clone has just one count. Its antigen is unidentified. This sequence originates from a man aged 18-30 years in good health. Some clones in this sample may be carry-over from other donors' samples. Sequencing was carried out using memory CD4+ T cells from PBMCs. The subset: CD45RA-negative fraction. This chain joins TRBV5-1 and TRBJ2-7; 11 bases map to TRBD1. The CDR3 protein is CASSRDRGRYEQYF. CDR3 in DNA: TGCGCCAGCAGCAGGGACAGGGGGAGGTACGAGCAGTACTTC.